This is a list of T cell receptor beta chains from one sample in a study of response to subunit inactivated influenza vaccine. MiXCR was run by TCRdb on the RT-PCR reads, yielding one entry per CDR3 protein. The table has some 850,000 distinct CDR3 sequences, approximately 17% seen once. The sequencing used PBMCs from blood, collected approximately 5 days after vaccination. The receptor set was obtained from a man in his forties or fifties who received an inactivated influenza vaccine. The CDR3 runs from the conserved cysteine through the conserved F or W. D genes are given only for firm matches. A row's size may be missing; if present it is once, few, many or a size class.

v_gene	abundance	d_gene	j_gene	CDR3aa	CDR3nt
TRBV6-5	few	-	TRBJ2-1	CASNFLHGRQFF	TGTGCCAGCAATTTCTTGCATGGGAGGCAGTTCTTC
TRBV5-1	-	-	TRBJ2-5	CASNSTGTPETQYF	TGCGCCAGCAATTCCACAGGGACCCCAGAGACCCAGTACTTC
TRBV28	few	-	TRBJ2-7	CASSLWDSFYEQYF	TGTGCCAGCAGTTTATGGGACTCTTTCTACGAGCAGTACTTC
TRBV28	many	TRBD1	TRBJ1-1	CASSDGQGAEAFF	TGTGCCAGCAGTGACGGACAGGGGGCGGAAGCTTTCTTT
TRBV10-3	-	-	TRBJ1-2	CAISPDSNYGYTF	TGTGCCATCAGTCCCGACAGTAACTATGGCTACACCTTC
TRBV7-2	-	TRBD1	TRBJ1-4	CASRPGQWIEKLFF	TGTGCCAGCAGACCGGGACAGTGGATCGAAAAACTGTTTTTT
TRBV6-1	many	-	TRBJ2-2	CASSQTVTGELFF	TGTGCCAGCAGTCAGACTGTAACCGGGGAGCTGTTTTTT
TRBV24-1	few	-	TRBJ2-1	CATSDLERGLSNEQFF	TGTGCCACCAGTGATCTAGAGAGGGGCCTATCCAATGAGCAGTTCTTC
TRBV27	few	-	TRBJ1-2	CASSFAGDYGYTF	TGTGCCAGCAGTTTTGCAGGGGACTATGGCTACACCTTC
TRBV20-1	-	-	TRBJ1-4	CSASNPNEKLFF	TGCAGTGCTAGTAATCCCAATGAAAAACTGTTTTTT
TRBV27	-	TRBD1	TRBJ2-2	CASSFRGWTGELFF	TGTGCCAGCAGTTTCAGGGGGTGGACCGGGGAGCTGTTTTTT
TRBV12-3/TRBV12-4	few	-	TRBJ1-2	CASSTGINYGYTF	TGTGCCAGCAGCACAGGGATAAACTATGGCTACACCTTC
TRBV6-1	-	-	TRBJ1-2	CASRVDRSYGYTF	TGTGCCAGCAGGGTCGACAGATCCTATGGCTACACCTTC
TRBV7-2	-	-	TRBJ2-5	CASSLVLLARQETQYF	TGTGCCAGCAGCTTAGTTCTGCTAGCGCGGCAAGAGACCCAGTACTTC
TRBV10-3	-	TRBD2	TRBJ2-3	CASGTSGGAPDTQYF	TGTGCCAGCGGGACTAGCGGGGGGGCGCCAGATACGCAGTATTTT
TRBV6-5	few	TRBD2	TRBJ2-3	CASSSTGGPTDTQYF	TGTGCCAGCAGTTCCACGGGGGGGCCCACAGATACGCAGTATTTT
TRBV7-9	-	TRBD2	TRBJ2-1	CASSPPGLAGSLVEFF	TGTGCCAGCAGTCCGCCGGGACTAGCGGGATCTCTGGTTGAGTTCTTC
TRBV9	few	TRBD2	TRBJ2-5	CASSVMVAGETQYF	TGTGCCAGCAGCGTTATGGTAGCGGGAGAGACCCAGTACTTC
TRBV20-1	-	-	TRBJ1-6	CSAPRDFNSPLHF	TGCAGTGCTCCCCGTGATTTTAATTCACCCCTCCACTTT
TRBV7-2	-	-	TRBJ2-1	CASSSDAGEQFF	TGTGCCAGCAGCTCTGATGCGGGGGAGCAGTTCTTC
TRBV12-3/TRBV12-4	many	TRBD2	TRBJ2-3	CASSLLAGATDTQYF	TGTGCCAGCAGTTTATTAGCGGGGGCCACAGATACGCAGTATTTT
TRBV12-3/TRBV12-4	few	-	TRBJ1-5	CASSFGGGHNQPQHF	TGTGCCAGCAGTTTCGGGGGGGGACACAATCAGCCCCAGCATTTT
TRBV6-2/TRBV6-3	-	TRBD1	TRBJ1-2	CASSYSLRGQKNYGYTF	TGTGCCAGCAGTTACTCGTTGAGGGGGCAGAAGAACTATGGCTACACCTTC
TRBV7-3	-	TRBD1	TRBJ2-7	CASSSRQGNEQYF	TGTGCCAGCAGCTCCCGACAGGGGAACGAGCAGTACTTC
TRBV10-3	many	-	TRBJ2-2	CAISEKADTGELFF	TGTGCCATCAGTGAGAAGGCCGACACCGGGGAGCTGTTTTTT
TRBV4-2	-	TRBD1	TRBJ1-3	CASSQALTGISGNTIYF	TGTGCCAGCAGCCAGGCCCTGACAGGGATCTCTGGAAACACCATATATTTT
TRBV10-3	-	-	TRBJ2-6	CAISDPSEANVLTF	TGTGCCATCAGTGACCCTTCTGAGGCCAACGTCCTGACTTTC
TRBV6-1	-	TRBD2	TRBJ2-3	CASRPSGTSLETQYF	TGTGCCAGCAGACCGAGCGGGACCTCCCTGGAAACGCAGTATTTT
TRBV7-2	many	-	TRBJ1-3	CASSLNLRPPGNTIYF	TGTGCCAGCAGCTTAAATCTTCGTCCGCCTGGAAACACCATATATTTT
TRBV6-2/TRBV6-3	few	-	TRBJ1-2	CASSYSRQEGGYTF	TGTGCCAGCAGTTACTCGAGACAAGAGGGCGGCTACACCTTC
TRBV29-1	-	-	TRBJ1-1	CSAKMDGPEAFF	TGCAGCGCCAAGATGGACGGCCCCGAAGCTTTCTTT
TRBV27	few	-	TRBJ2-1	CASQLFVGSYNEQFF	TGTGCCAGCCAACTGTTTGTCGGATCCTACAATGAGCAGTTCTTC
TRBV12-3/TRBV12-4	few	-	TRBJ2-7	CASSLSYGQPPYEQYF	TGTGCCAGCAGTTTAAGTTATGGACAGCCGCCCTACGAGCAGTACTTC
TRBV20-1	few	TRBD1	TRBJ1-2	CSAQGQIYGYTF	TGCAGTGCACAGGGACAGATCTATGGCTACACCTTC
TRBV6-2/TRBV6-3	-	-	TRBJ2-1	CASRKGNEQFF	TGTGCCAGCAGGAAGGGAAATGAGCAGTTCTTC
TRBV12-3/TRBV12-4	-	TRBD2	TRBJ2-1	CASSLPALLAGGPNEQFF	TGTGCCAGCAGTTTACCCGCCCTACTAGCGGGAGGGCCCAATGAGCAGTTCTTC
TRBV12-3/TRBV12-4	many	-	TRBJ2-3	CASSSWSSTDTQYF	TGTGCCAGCAGTTCCTGGTCTAGCACAGATACGCAGTATTTT
TRBV6-2/TRBV6-3	-	TRBD1	TRBJ1-3	CASIRTGAGNTIYF	TGTGCCAGCATTCGGACAGGCGCTGGAAACACCATATATTTT
TRBV25-1	few	-	TRBJ1-1	CASKLTMNTEAFF	TGTGCCAGCAAACTGACCATGAACACTGAAGCTTTCTTT